This is a list of T cell receptor beta chains from one sample in a study of T cell responses to AZD1222 COVID-19 vaccine. Produced via immunoSEQ multiplex PCR; TCRdb's table is partial and in-frame only. The table has 100,000 or so clones, 87% seen once. The specimen comprised peripheral blood, sampled on day 0 of AZD1222 vaccination. The origin of the receptors is an adult in good health. The CDR3 runs from the conserved cysteine through the conserved F or W. The order of the fields is V gene, D gene, J gene, clone size, CDR3 protein, CDR3 DNA. A D gene is named only where the DNA matches it firmly. The size of a clone is reported for some rows only, either as once, few or many, or as a class for expanded clones.

V: TRBV24-1
D: TRBD1
J: TRBJ2-5
size: -
CDR3: CATSPGQASQETQYF
DNA: TGTGCCACCAGCCCCGGACAGGCTAGCCAAGAGACCCAGTACTTC

V: TRBV5-4
D: -
J: TRBJ1-6
size: -
CDR3: CASRPDRGVYSPLHF
DNA: TGTGCCAGCAGGCCCGATAGAGGGGTTTATTCACCCCTCCACTTT

V: TRBV25-1
D: TRBD1
J: TRBJ1-2
size: -
CDR3: CASRGTGGYTNYGYTF
DNA: TGTGCCAGCAGGGGGACAGGGGGCTACACTAACTATGGCTACACCTTC

V: TRBV27
D: -
J: TRBJ2-1
size: -
CDR3: CASSPQLGSYNEQFF
DNA: TGTGCCAGCAGTCCGCAGCTCGGCTCCTACAATGAGCAGTTCTTC

V: TRBV4-1
D: -
J: TRBJ1-1
size: -
CDR3: CASSQESGRLSNTEAFF
DNA: TGCGCCAGCAGCCAAGAAAGTGGGCGACTCTCCAACACTGAAGCTTTCTTT

V: TRBV19
D: -
J: TRBJ2-7
size: -
CDR3: CASSIPLAGTREQYF
DNA: TGTGCCAGTAGTATCCCTCTCGCAGGGACGAGGGAGCAGTACTTC

V: TRBV7-2
D: -
J: TRBJ1-5
size: -
CDR3: CASSLTPLSPKPQHF
DNA: TGTGCCAGCAGCTTGACTCCACTATCCCCCAAGCCCCAGCATTTT

V: TRBV5-6
D: -
J: TRBJ1-2
size: -
CDR3: CASSLERVNGYTF
DNA: TGTGCCAGCAGCTTGGAGAGGGTGAATGGCTACACCTTC

V: TRBV19
D: -
J: TRBJ1-2
size: -
CDR3: CATPGWGTDGYTF
DNA: TGTGCCACCCCGGGCTGGGGGACCGATGGCTACACCTTC

V: TRBV6-1
D: -
J: TRBJ2-7
size: once
CDR3: CASSEGYGYEQYF
DNA: TGTGCCAGCAGTGAAGGATACGGCTACGAGCAGTACTTC

V: TRBV9
D: -
J: TRBJ2-7
size: -
CDR3: CASSAQGEQYF
DNA: TGTGCCAGCAGCGCACAAGGCGAGCAGTACTTC

V: TRBV27
D: TRBD1
J: TRBJ1-3
size: -
CDR3: CASSRTGLSGNTIYF
DNA: TGTGCCAGCAGTCGGACAGGCCTCTCTGGAAACACCATATATTTT